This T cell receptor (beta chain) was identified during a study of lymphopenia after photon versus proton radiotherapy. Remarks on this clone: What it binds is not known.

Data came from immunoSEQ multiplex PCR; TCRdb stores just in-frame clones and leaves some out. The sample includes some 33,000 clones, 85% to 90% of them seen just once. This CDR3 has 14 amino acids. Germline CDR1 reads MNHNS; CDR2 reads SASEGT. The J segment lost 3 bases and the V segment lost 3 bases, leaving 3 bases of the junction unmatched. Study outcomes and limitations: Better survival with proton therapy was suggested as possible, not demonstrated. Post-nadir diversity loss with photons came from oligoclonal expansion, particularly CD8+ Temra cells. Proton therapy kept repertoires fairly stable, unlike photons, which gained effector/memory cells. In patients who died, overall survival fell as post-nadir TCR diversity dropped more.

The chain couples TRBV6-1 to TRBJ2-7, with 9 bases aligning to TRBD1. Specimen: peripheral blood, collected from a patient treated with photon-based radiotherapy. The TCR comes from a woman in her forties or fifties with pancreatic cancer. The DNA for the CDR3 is TGTGCCAGCAGTGAGCGGGACAGGGACTACGAGCAGTACTTC. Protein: CASSERDRDYEQYF.